The subject of this entry is one T cell receptor (beta chain). Which antigen it targets is not known. No base quality information exists; no much larger clone differs at one position. The sample belongs to a study of shared clonotypes between healthy human individuals (dated by TCRdb to 2020 to 2021). Turning to the overall study: Three men and a couple of women, aged 18 to 49 years, made up the cohort. For each donor, three plates each were used for CD4 naive and CD4 memory, two plates were used for CD8 naive, and one plate was used for CD8 memory. To increase sequencing depth and limit assay-specific biases, TCR repertoire library preparation and sequencing were carried out by different laboratories using diverse techniques. To estimate repertoire size and how much clonotypes are shared between individuals, the study performed deep sequencing of blood TCR repertoires from about five healthy adults. Each donor's leukapheresis produced roughly between roughly 0.85 and 9.5 billion PBMCs. On the study overall, not on this receptor specifically: Because the study included a small number of donors, the genetic and exposure-history diversity represented was limited. Clonotypes shared by all four sorted-subset donors showed higher generation probabilities than non-shared clonotypes. Pairwise subsampling indicated that sequencing depth was expected to affect the degree of clonotype sharing among donors. Only blood was sampled, and tissue TCR repertoires likely differ from those in blood. Across a few donors, 4.5% to 6.5% of naive CD4, roughly 3.5% of naive CD8, about 2% of memory CD4, and 0.4% to 0.45% of memory CD8 clonotypes were shared. Incomplete sequencing was indicated by rarefaction of sorted-subset datasets, despite the large sequencing depth. Naive subsets generally had larger estimated clonotype richness than memory subsets did.

Using the deep immunoSEQ assay, multiplex PCR amplified TCR CDR3 regions from genomic DNA. Extracted genomic DNA from each cell subset was spread evenly across all wells of several immunoSEQ 96-well plates, with each plate serving as a replicate. For sorted subsets, each replicate PCR was loaded with about 0.2 ug genomic DNA, equivalent to about 30,000 T cell genomes. Purified libraries were measured with a Qubit 3.0 fluorometer, size-checked on a Bioanalyzer 2100, and measured again with the KAPA Library Quantification kit. Each immunoSEQ 96-well plate was sequenced on its own single-read 150-cycle Illumina NextSeq 550 flow cell. In the original analysis: Because the immunoSEQ output held only junctional sequences and lacked quality scores, the filtering could not match the filtering applied to full-length reads. Sequences were annotated with PyIR, a Python wrapper for IgBLAST v1.9, and V/J genes and CDR3 were assigned using IMGT germline references. Reads were removed for weak V/J assignments (E-value above 1e-6), missing CDR3, stop codons, out-of-frame junctions, or ambiguous translated residues. A V3J clonotype was defined by an identical inferred V gene, J gene, and CDR3 amino acid sequence. The percentage overlap between two repertoires was calculated by dividing the number of shared unique clonotypes by the size of the smaller repertoire. RTK rarefaction, the Chao1 estimator, and Recon v2.1 estimates of unobserved clonotypes were used to assess repertoire richness. OLGA was used to compute generation probabilities for all TCRbeta clonotypes that the gDNA method yielded from a few donors. TCRdb carries this immuneACCESS record with in-frame sequences only. Its versions omit some clonotypes, under half of them owing to an unresolved V gene in the studies checked, with the rest unexplained. For V, J and clone size, that table is used; D and trimming come from the DNA. The sample table shows 2 million to 2.5 million clones, and 90% to 95% are seen once. The ten largest clones add up to under 0.45% of the sample.

Donors were healthy HIV-negative adults with no recently reported acute infections or vaccinations. Every donor was a Caucasian adult living in Nashville, Tennessee, USA. CD4+ T cells were enriched by magnetic negative selection; naive cells were then positively selected on CD45RA, and the negative fraction formed the memory subset. Blood was obtained by leukapheresis, after which PBMCs were separated by Ficoll-Histopaque density gradient centrifugation and cryopreserved in liquid nitrogen vapor phase. Analytical flow cytometry was used to check the purity and quantity of each magnetically sorted T cell population. From each sorted fraction, genomic DNA was isolated and quantified by UV absorbance on a Nanodrop 2000c. CDR1 and CDR2, looked up from the germline V gene, are SGHAT and FQNNGV. The V and J ends are trimmed by 4 bases and 8 bases, leaving 15 bases between them. There are 14 amino acids in the CDR3, from cysteine to phenylalanine inclusive. CDR3 DNA only is kept here, 42 bases in frame from base 1.

The chain uses TRBV11-2 and TRBJ2-1; the D element could tentatively be TRBD1 or TRBD2, as 5 bases agree for each. Input material: naive CD4+ T cells from PBMCs. Read against the paper, the sample's cell subset or site label means: CD45RA+ positively selected. The receptor comes from a man aged 18 to 30 in good health. Some clones in this sample may be carry-over from other donors' samples. CDR3 region: CASSSGTPPDEQFF. The DNA reads as follows: TGTGCCAGCAGCTCCGGGACCCCACCCGATGAGCAGTTCTTC. Supplemented by the reference TRBV11-2 and TRBJ2-1 proteins around the CDR3, the complete variable domain is EAGVAQSPRYKIIEKRQSVAFWCNPISGHATLYWYQQILGQGPKLLIQFQNNGVVDDSQLPKDRFSAERLKGVDSTLKIQPAKLEDSAVYLCASSSGTPPDEQFFGPGTRLTVL.